The TCR beta chain under discussion was sequenced for a study of shared clonotypes between healthy human individuals. Study-wide results and limits: Naive subsets typically showed greater estimated richness than memory subsets.

This CDR3 contains 11 residues. Trimming shortened V by 7 bases and J by 8 bases, and 8 bases separated the two germline ends. CDR1 and CDR2 (germline): SGHVS, FNYEAQ. About this clone: The antigen remains undetermined.

Terminally differentiated effector memory CD45RA+ cells were excluded from the naive CD8 cells, which were CD45RO-negative and positively selected for CCR7. The method was immunoSEQ multiplex PCR; TCRdb's version includes in-frame clones alone and lacks a portion of them. The sample contains around 2.1 million clones, approximately 94% of which appear only once. The clonotype comes from a man younger than 30 in good health. Some clones in this sample may be carry-over from other donors' samples. This chain joins TRBV7-6 and TRBJ1-4; D uncertain. The sequencing sample was made of naive CD8+ T cells from PBMCs. CDR3 sequence: CASTHEEKLFF. The DNA for the CDR3 is TGTGCCAGCACCCACGAGGAAAAACTGTTTTTT.